Listed below are T cell receptor beta chains from one sample, sequenced in a study of T cells after posttransplantation cyclophosphamide. This table comes from immunoSEQ multiplex PCR, and its TCRdb copy is limited to in-frame clones, with some not included. The sample includes 8,500 to 9,500 clones, over 95% of them seen just once. The sequenced material came from naive CD8+ T cells sorted from PBMCs. The receptors originated from a man in his fifties in good health, CMV-negative, and a related stem cell transplant donor. Both conserved end residues are trimmed from each CDR3.

>TRBV27|TRBJ1-4
ASSLYEIGGIGNEKLF
>TRBV5-5|TRBJ1-1
ASSWRTALVDTEAF
>TRBV7-9|TRBJ2-5
ASSYGTGETQY
>TRBV19|TRBJ2-2
ASSITVVGNTGELF
>TRBV7-2|.
ASSLVRGDYEQY
>TRBV28|TRBJ1-2
ASTTPGVIGYT
>TRBV7-2|TRBJ1-2
ASSLAVDSNYGYT
>TRBV6-6|TRBJ2-3
ASSRGGAQDTQY
>TRBV27|TRBJ2-7
ASSKLAEVPYEQY
>TRBV7-8|TRBJ1-5
ASSLSGTGGNQPQH
>TRBV5-1|TRBJ2-1
ASSLVLAGGSTYNEQF
>TRBV10-2|TRBJ2-7
ASSAGQNNAYEQY
>TRBV7-9|TRBJ2-3
ASSTLTSGRLYTQY
>TRBV6-5|TRBJ2-1
ASSYGAAREQF
>TRBV2|TRBJ2-3
ASIPGREGTDTQY
>TRBV11-2|TRBJ2-5
ASRGNRGETQY
>TRBV9|TRBJ1-3
ASSYSGGRSGNTIY
>TRBV7-9|TRBJ2-1
ASSLGGINEQF
>TRBV29-1|TRBJ1-2
STLESGNYGYT
>TRBV9|TRBJ2-7
ASSVEDRQIYEQY
>TRBV1|TRBJ2-7
TSSQWGAGGKDYEQY
>TRBV9|TRBJ2-3
ASSVGPGGIADTQY
>TRBV4-1|TRBJ1-3
ASSPPGRNTIY
>TRBV6-5|TRBJ2-7
ASSPVQAPHEQY
>TRBV5-1|TRBJ2-1
ASSPGVGSYNEQF
>TRBV7-2|TRBJ2-7
ASSLLGLAGGYEQY
>TRBV29-1|TRBJ2-3
SVEIGRGDTQY
>TRBV6-1|TRBJ2-7
ASSEGVNGDYEQY
>TRBV9|TRBJ2-7
ASSVAPGDSYEQY
>TRBV4-1|TRBJ1-1
ASSPTGETEAF
>TRBV6-6|TRBJ2-3
ASSVDRVGSPDTQY